This T cell receptor beta chain was sequenced for a study of CD8 T cells in ankylosing spondylitis. Study conclusions and caveats: The authors reported significant enrichment of disease-linked clones in matched ankylosing spondylitis synovial fluid. Earlier reports found some motif variants in synovial fluid and blood in reactive arthritis.

Molecular-barcoded quantitative 5'-RACE produced these TCR beta libraries. One entry per CDR3 protein, called by TCRdb with MiXCR from the 5' RACE reads. The table records under 400,000 distinct CDR3 sequences, roughly 12% of them present only once. In the case of this clonotype: The target antigen is unknown.

With 1 base removed from V and 5 bases from J, the gap between germline ends came to 9 bases. This CDR3 comprises 14 residues. Per the germline V gene, CDR1 is SEHNR and CDR2 is FQNEAQ (reference sequence). The V gene is TRBV7-9, the J gene TRBJ1-3; no reliable D call. The receptor's source is a female donor with ankylosing spondylitis or in good health (not recorded which). Sequencing was carried out using blood, either unsorted or a sorted T cell fraction (not recorded which). The DNA for the CDR3 is TGTGCCAGCAGCTTAGATTTGGGGAGAAACACCATATATTTT. Protein sequence: CASSLDLGRNTIYF.